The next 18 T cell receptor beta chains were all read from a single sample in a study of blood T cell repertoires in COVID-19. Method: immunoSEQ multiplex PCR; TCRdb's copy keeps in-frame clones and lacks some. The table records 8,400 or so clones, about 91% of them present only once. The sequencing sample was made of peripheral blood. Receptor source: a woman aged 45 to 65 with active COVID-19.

The CDR3 sequence: CASFQNTEAFF. CDR3 in DNA: TGTGCCAGTTTCCAGAACACTGAAGCTTTCTTT. This sequence joins TRBV19 and TRBJ1-1, with D uncertain. The CDR3 contains 11 residues. V lost 8 bases and J lost 1, with 5 bases in between. The germline V gene encodes CDR1 LNHDA and CDR2 SQIVND (reference sequence).

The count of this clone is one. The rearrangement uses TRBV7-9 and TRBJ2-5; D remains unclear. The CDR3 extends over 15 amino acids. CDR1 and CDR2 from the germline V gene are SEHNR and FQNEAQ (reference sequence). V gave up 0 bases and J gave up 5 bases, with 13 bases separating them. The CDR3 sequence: CASSLAGLNGETQYF. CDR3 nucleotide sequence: TGTGCCAGCAGCTTAGCTGGGCTCAATGGGGAGACCCAGTACTTC.

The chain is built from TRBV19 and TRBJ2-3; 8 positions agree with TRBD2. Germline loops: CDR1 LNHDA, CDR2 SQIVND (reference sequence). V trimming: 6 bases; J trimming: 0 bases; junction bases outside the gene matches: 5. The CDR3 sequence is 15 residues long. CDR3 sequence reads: CASSPSGSSTDTQYF. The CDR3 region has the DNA TGTGCCAGTAGCCCGAGCGGGAGTAGCACAGATACGCAGTATTTT. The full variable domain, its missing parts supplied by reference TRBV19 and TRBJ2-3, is DGGITQSPKYLFRKEGQNVTLSCEQNLNHDAMYWYRQDPGQGLRLIYYSQIVNDFQKGDIAEGYSVSREKKESFPLTVTSAQKNPTAFYLCASSPSGSSTDTQYFGPGTRLTVL.

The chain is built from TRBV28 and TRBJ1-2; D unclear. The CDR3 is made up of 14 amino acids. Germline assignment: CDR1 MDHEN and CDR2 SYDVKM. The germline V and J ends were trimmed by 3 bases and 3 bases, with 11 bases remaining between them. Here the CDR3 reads CASSLVQSYYGYTF. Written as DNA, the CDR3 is TGTGCCAGCAGTTTGGTACAGAGCTACTATGGCTACACCTTC.

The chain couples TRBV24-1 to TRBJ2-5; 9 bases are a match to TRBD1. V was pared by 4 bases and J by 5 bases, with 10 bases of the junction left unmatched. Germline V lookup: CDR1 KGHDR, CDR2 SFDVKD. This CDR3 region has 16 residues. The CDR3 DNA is TGTGCCACCAGTGACGTGCCGGGACAGGGTAAGGAGACCCAGTACTTC. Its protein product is CATSDVPGQGKETQYF.

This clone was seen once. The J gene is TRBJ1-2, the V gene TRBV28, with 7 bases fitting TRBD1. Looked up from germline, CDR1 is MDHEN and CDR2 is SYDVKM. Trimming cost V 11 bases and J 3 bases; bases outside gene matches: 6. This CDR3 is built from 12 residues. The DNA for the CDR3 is TGTGCCGGATCTACAGGGGACTATGGCTACACCTTC. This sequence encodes CAGSTGDYGYTF.

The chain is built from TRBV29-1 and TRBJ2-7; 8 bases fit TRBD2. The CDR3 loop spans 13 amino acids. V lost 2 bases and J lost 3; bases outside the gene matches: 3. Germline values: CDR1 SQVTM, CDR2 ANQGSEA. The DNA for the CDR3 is TGCAGCGTTGAACTCGGGAGGGGCTACGAGCAGTACTTC. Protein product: CSVELGRGYEQYF.

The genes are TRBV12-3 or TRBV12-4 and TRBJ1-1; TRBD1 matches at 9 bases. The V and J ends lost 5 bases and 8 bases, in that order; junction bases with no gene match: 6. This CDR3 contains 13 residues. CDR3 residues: CASSLGQGREAFF. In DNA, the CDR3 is TGTGCCAGCAGTCTTGGACAGGGGAGGGAAGCTTTCTTT.

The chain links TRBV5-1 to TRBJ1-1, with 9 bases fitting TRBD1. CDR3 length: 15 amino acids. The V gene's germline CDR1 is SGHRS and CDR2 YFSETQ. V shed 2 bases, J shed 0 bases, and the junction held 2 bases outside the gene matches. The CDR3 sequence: CASSLQGALNTEAFF. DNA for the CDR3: TGCGCCAGCAGCTTACAGGGGGCGCTGAACACTGAAGCTTTCTTT.

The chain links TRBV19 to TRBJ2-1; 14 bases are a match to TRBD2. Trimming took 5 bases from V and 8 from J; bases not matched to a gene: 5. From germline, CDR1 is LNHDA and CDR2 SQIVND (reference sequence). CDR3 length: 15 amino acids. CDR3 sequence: CASSPGLAGGDEQFF. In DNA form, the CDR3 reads TGTGCCAGTAGTCCCGGACTAGCGGGGGGCGATGAGCAGTTCTTC.

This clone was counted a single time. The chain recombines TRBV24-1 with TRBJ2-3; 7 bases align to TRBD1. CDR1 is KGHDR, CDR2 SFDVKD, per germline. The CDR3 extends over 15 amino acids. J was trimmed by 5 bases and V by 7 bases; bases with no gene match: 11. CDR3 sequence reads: CATRRGQTEGDTQYF. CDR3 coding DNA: TGTGCCACCAGACGGGGACAGACCGAGGGAGATACGCAGTATTTT.

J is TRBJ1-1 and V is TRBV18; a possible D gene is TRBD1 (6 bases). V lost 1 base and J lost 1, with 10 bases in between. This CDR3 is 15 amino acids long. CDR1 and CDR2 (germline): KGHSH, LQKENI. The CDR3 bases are TGTGCCAGCTCACCACGACAGGATGCGAACACTGAAGCTTTCTTT. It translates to CASSPRQDANTEAFF.

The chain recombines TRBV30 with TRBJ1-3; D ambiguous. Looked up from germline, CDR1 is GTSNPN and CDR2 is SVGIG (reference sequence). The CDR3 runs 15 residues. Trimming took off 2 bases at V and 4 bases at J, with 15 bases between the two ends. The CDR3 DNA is TGTGCCTGGAGTACCGACCAGGCGTCAGGAAACACCATATATTTT. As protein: CAWSTDQASGNTIYF.

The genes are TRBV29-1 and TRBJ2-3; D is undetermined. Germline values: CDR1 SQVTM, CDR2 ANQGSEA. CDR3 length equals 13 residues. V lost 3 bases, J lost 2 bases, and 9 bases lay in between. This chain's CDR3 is CSVEGSSTDTQYF. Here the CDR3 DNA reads TGCAGCGTTGAGGGCAGTTCCACAGATACGCAGTATTTT.

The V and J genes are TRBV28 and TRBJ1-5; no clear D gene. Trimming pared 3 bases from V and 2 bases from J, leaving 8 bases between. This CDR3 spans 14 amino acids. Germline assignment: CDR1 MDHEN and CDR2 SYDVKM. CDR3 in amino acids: CASSLSIRNQPQHF. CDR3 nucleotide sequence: TGTGCCAGCAGTTTGTCTATCCGCAATCAGCCCCAGCATTTT. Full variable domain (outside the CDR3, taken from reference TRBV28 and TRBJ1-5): DVKVTQSSRYLVKRTGEKVFLECVQDMDHENMFWYRQDPGLGLRLIYFSYDVKMKEKGDIPEGYSVSREKKERFSLILESASTNQTSMYLCASSLSIRNQPQHFGDGTRLSIL.

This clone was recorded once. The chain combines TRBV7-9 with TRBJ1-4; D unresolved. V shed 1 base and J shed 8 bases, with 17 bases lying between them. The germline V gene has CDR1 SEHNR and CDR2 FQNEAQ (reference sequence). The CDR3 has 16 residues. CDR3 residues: CASSLERGNRREKLFF. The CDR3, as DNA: TGTGCCAGCAGCTTAGAGCGCGGGAATAGGAGAGAAAAACTGTTTTTT.

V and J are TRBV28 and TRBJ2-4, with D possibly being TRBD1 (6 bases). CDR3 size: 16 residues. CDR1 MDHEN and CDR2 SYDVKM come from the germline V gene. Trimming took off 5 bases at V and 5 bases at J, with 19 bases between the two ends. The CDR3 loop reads CASSATGSPGENIQYF. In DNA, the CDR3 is TGTGCCAGCAGTGCTACAGGGTCGCCAGGGGAAAACATTCAGTACTTC.

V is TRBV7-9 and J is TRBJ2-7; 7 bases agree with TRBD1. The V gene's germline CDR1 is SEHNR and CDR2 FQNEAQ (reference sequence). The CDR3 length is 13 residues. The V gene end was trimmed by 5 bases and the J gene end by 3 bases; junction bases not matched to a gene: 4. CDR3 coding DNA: TGTGCCAGCAGCAGAGGACAGGTCTACGAGCAGTACTTC. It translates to CASSRGQVYEQYF.